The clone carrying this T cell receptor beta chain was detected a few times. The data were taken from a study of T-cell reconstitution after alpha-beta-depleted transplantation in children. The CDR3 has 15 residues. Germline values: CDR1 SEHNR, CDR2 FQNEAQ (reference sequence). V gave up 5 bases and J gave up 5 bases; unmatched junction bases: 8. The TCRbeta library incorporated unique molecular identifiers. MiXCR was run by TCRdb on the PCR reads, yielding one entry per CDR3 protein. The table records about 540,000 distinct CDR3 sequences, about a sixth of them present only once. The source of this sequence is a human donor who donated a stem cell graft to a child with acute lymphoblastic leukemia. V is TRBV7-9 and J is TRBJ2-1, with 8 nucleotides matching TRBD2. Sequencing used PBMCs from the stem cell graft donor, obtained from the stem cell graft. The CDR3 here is CASSEELAEDNEQFF. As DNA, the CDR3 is TGTGCCAGCAGCGAAGAACTAGCGGAAGACAATGAGCAGTTCTTC.